These 32 T cell receptor beta chains were all obtained from the same sample, sequenced in a study of T cell repertoires in cytomegalovirus infection. TCRdb processed the reads anew with MiXCR; each CDR3 protein has one entry. The profile covers roughly 70,000 distinct CDR3 sequences, with roughly 20% appearing a single time and roughly two thirds taken by the ten largest. Their antigen targets remain unknown. The sequencing here drew on CD8+ T cells from cultured PBMCs, taken from culture after CMV antigen stimulation. The receptors stem from a human donor in good health (CMV status not recorded). Some clones in this sample may be carry-over from other donors' samples.

The table lists this clonotype with a few counts. V usage is TRBV6-6 and J usage is TRBJ1-6; 8 bases match TRBD1. Germline CDR1 is MNHNY and CDR2 is SVGAGI (reference sequence). This CDR3 is 15 amino acids long. The trim removed 2 bases at V and 9 bases at J, leaving 6 bases unmatched. Here the CDR3 reads CASSYPGQGRSPLHF. The CDR3 DNA is TGTGCCAGCAGTTACCCTGGACAGGGCCGTTCACCCCTCCACTTT.

This clonotype appeared a few times. A clone one base away is much larger, so this may be a read error. The J gene is TRBJ2-7, the V gene TRBV28; 8 nucleotides align to TRBD1. Trimming at V came to 7 bases and at J to 5 bases, leaving 10 bases not matched to a gene. The CDR3 has 14 amino acids. From germline, CDR1 is MDHEN and CDR2 SYDVKM. The CDR3 loop reads CASNPDRGFDEQYF. In DNA, the CDR3 is TGTGCCAGCAATCCCGACAGGGGTTTTGACGAGCAGTACTTC. Full variable domain (outside the CDR3, taken from reference TRBV28 and TRBJ2-7): DVKVTQSSRYLVKRTGEKVFLECVQDMDHENMFWYRQDPGLGLRLIYFSYDVKMKEKGDIPEGYSVSREKKERFSLILESASTNQTSMYLCASNPDRGFDEQYFGPGTRLTVT.

This clonotype was detected only a few times. This chain connects TRBV7-2 to TRBJ2-1; maybe TRBD1 (5 bases). V was cut by 2 bases and J by 6 bases, with 17 bases left in between. This CDR3 region has 16 residues. CDR1 and CDR2 from the germline V gene are SGHTA and FQGNSA. The CDR3 here is CASSLSQVPIINEQFF. In DNA, the CDR3 is TGTGCCAGCAGCTTATCACAGGTTCCTATTATCAATGAGCAGTTCTTC.

This chain links TRBV7-6 with TRBJ2-1; TRBD1 matches 7 bases. Trimming took 4 bases from V and 6 from J; bases not matched to a gene: 9. The CDR3 spans 15 residues. Germline V gives CDR1 SGHVS, CDR2 FNYEAQ. The CDR3: CASSSAGGSLNEQFF. The DNA for the CDR3 is TGTGCCAGCAGCTCGGCAGGGGGTTCCCTCAATGAGCAGTTCTTC.

The chain combines TRBV20-1 with TRBJ2-1; the D is unclear. CDR1 is DFQATT and CDR2 is SNEGSKA in the germline V gene (reference sequence). The CDR3 runs to 12 residues. Trimming stripped 0 bases from V and 7 bases from J, with 7 bases between. This CDR3 is CSAREYENEQFF. The CDR3 DNA sequence: TGCAGTGCTAGAGAGTATGAGAATGAGCAGTTCTTC.

V and J are TRBV11-2 and TRBJ2-1; D is perhaps TRBD2 (6 bases). Germline V gene lookup returns CDR1 SGHAT and CDR2 FQNNGV. Trimming pared 8 bases from V and 5 bases from J, leaving 13 bases between. CDR3 length equals 13 residues. In DNA, the CDR3 is TGTGCCAGCCACGGAGGGACGGACAATGAGCAGTTCTTC. Encoded protein: CASHGGTDNEQFF.

This chain connects TRBV4-1 to TRBJ1-1; possible D gene TRBD1, 5 bases. Per the germline V gene, CDR1 is MGHRA and CDR2 is YSYEKL. The CDR3 runs 12 residues. V was cut by 4 bases and J by 6 bases, with 9 bases left in between. The CDR3 coding sequence is TGCGCCAGCAGCCCCGGGACTGCTGAAGCTTTCTTT. Its protein is CASSPGTAEAFF.

The count of this clonotype is one. The V and J genes are TRBV7-4 and TRBJ2-5, with a possible D match to TRBD1 (6 bases). Germline-derived CDR1 and CDR2 are SGHVT and SQSDAQ. The CDR3 covers 13 residues. Here the CDR3 reads CSPGQSFQETQYF. The CDR3 bases are TGTTCCCCCGGACAGAGTTTTCAAGAGACCCAGTACTTC.

This clonotype showed up just a few times. The rearrangement joins TRBV7-2 to TRBJ1-1; D gene uncertain. The V gene lost 1 base and the J gene lost 0 bases, with 6 bases spanning the gap. This CDR3 is built from 14 residues. Germline values: CDR1 SGHTA, CDR2 FQGNSA. In DNA form, the CDR3 reads TGTGCCAGCAGCTTAGGAGCAGTGAACACTGAAGCTTTCTTT. Translated: CASSLGAVNTEAFF. Supplemented by reference TRBV7-2 and TRBJ1-1, the full variable domain reads GAGVSQSPSNKVTEKGKDVELRCDPISGHTALYWYRQSLGQGLEFLIYFQGNSAPDKSGLPSDRFSAERTGGSVSTLTIQRTQQEDSAVYLCASSLGAVNTEAFFGQGTRLTVV.

This chain links TRBV2 with TRBJ2-1; 12 bases agree with TRBD2. J gave up 5 bases and V 5 bases, and 10 bases lay outside the gene matches. The CDR3 length is 17 residues. Per the germline V gene, CDR1 is SNHLY and CDR2 is FYNNEI. CDR3 loop: CASSITFLAGGNNEQFF. The CDR3 DNA reads TGTGCCAGCAGTATTACCTTTCTAGCGGGGGGGAACAATGAGCAGTTCTTC.

The rearrangement links TRBV4-3 to TRBJ1-5; D possibly corresponds to TRBD1 (5 bases). The germline CDR1 and CDR2 sequences are LGHNA and YSLEER. Trimming took 3 bases from V and 4 from J, leaving 16 bases between them. The CDR3 is 16 residues long. The CDR3 DNA sequence: TGCGCCAGCAGCCAGGCCGGGACGATTAGGAATCAGCCCCAGCATTTT. Translating it yields CASSQAGTIRNQPQHF.

The chain links TRBV7-9 to TRBJ1-1, with 8 bases that match TRBD1. V lost 3 bases and J lost 4; bases outside the gene matches: 7. This CDR3 region has 15 residues. Germline V gives CDR1 SEHNR, CDR2 FQNEAQ (reference sequence). CDR3 residues: CASSFMDRVGTEAFF. The DNA for the CDR3 is TGTGCCAGCAGCTTCATGGACAGGGTTGGCACTGAAGCTTTCTTT.

This chain links TRBV4-1 with TRBJ2-6, with TRBD2 as a possible D gene (5 bases). V gave up 0 bases and J gave up 4 bases, with 7 bases separating them. The CDR3 covers 15 residues. The germline gives CDR1 MGHRA, CDR2 YSYEKL. The CDR3 DNA reads TGCGCCAGCAGCCAAGAGCGGGCGGGGGCCAACGTCCTGACTTTC. This encodes CASSQERAGANVLTF.

This clonotype was seen more than once but under ten times. The J gene is TRBJ2-1, the V gene TRBV29-1; 8 nucleotides align to TRBD2. The CDR3 has 16 residues. Trimming cost V 5 bases and J 1 base; bases outside gene matches: 10. The germline gives CDR1 SQVTM, CDR2 ANQGSEA. CDR3 coding DNA: TGCAGCGTTCCTGGCGATAGCGGGGCTTCCTACAATGAGCAGTTCTTC. This gives the protein CSVPGDSGASYNEQFF.

V gene TRBV6-1 combines with J gene TRBJ2-1; TRBD2 is a possible D gene (5 bases). The V gene lost 1 base and the J gene lost 7 bases, with 14 bases spanning the gap. This CDR3 is built from 15 residues. The V gene's germline CDR1 is MNHNS and CDR2 SASEGT. For the CDR3, the DNA is TGTGCCAGCAGTGAAGGAAGGGTCGGAGGAAATGAGCAGTTCTTC. It specifies CASSEGRVGGNEQFF.

This chain links TRBV27 with TRBJ2-3; D is unclear. V lost 0 bases and J 2 bases, leaving 15 bases between the germline ends. CDR1 and CDR2 (germline): MNHEY, SMNVEV (reference sequence). The CDR3 runs to 17 residues. CDR3 sequence: CASSLSVRQRHTDTQYF. CDR3 sequence (DNA): TGTGCCAGCAGTTTATCGGTCCGGCAGAGACACACAGATACGCAGTATTTT.

In its sample, this clonotype was seen a few times. The J gene is TRBJ1-2, the V gene TRBV13; D not certain. The CDR3 has 13 amino acids. V was shortened by 5 bases and J by 6 bases, with 13 bases between the two germline ends. Germline V gene sequence: CDR1 PRHDT, CDR2 FYEKMQ (reference sequence). CDR3 protein: CASSLGPADGYTF. DNA for the CDR3: TGTGCCAGCAGCCTCGGGCCAGCGGATGGCTACACCTTC.

This clonotype has a handful of counts. The chain has TRBV7-2 and TRBJ1-2; D not certain. V lost 5 bases to trimming and J lost 3 bases, with 16 bases between them. Germline values: CDR1 SGHTA, CDR2 FQGNSA. There are 15 residues in the CDR3. The CDR3 here is CASSPSRVPDYGYTF. CDR3 in DNA: TGTGCCAGCAGCCCCTCGAGGGTACCTGACTATGGCTACACCTTC.

The table lists this clonotype with a few counts. V and J are TRBV11-2 and TRBJ2-1, with 9 bases aligning to TRBD2. Germline loops: CDR1 SGHAT, CDR2 FQNNGV. The CDR3 has 16 residues. Unmatched junction bases numbered 14, after V lost 6 bases and J lost 8 bases. CDR3 loop: CASSSSLGLARDEQFF. The CDR3 DNA reads as TGTGCCAGCAGTTCTTCACTGGGACTAGCCCGGGATGAGCAGTTCTTC.

This clonotype was counted only a few times. V and J are TRBV6-6 and TRBJ2-7; D call uncertain. Trimming took 4 bases from V and 5 from J, leaving 15 bases between them. Germline V lookup: CDR1 MNHNY, CDR2 SVGAGI (reference sequence). This CDR3 comprises 14 residues. For the CDR3, the DNA is TGTGCCAGCAGTTCTCTCGTTAGTTGGGACGAGCAGTACTTC. Its protein is CASSSLVSWDEQYF.

This clonotype has more than one count but fewer than ten. The chain has TRBV15 and TRBJ2-3, with D possibly matching TRBD1 (6 bases). The CDR3 runs to 16 residues. The germline CDR1 and CDR2 sequences are LNHNV and YYDKDF (reference sequence). The V gene lost 0 bases and the J gene lost 1 base, with 11 bases spanning the gap. CDR3 nucleotide sequence: TGTGCCACCAGCAGAGAGGGGGCTGATGGCACAGATACGCAGTATTTT. Translating gives CATSREGADGTDTQYF.

This clonotype appeared a few times. V and J are TRBV7-2 and TRBJ2-3; weak D call: TRBD1 (5 bases). The CDR3 sequence is 12 residues long. The germline gives CDR1 SGHTA, CDR2 FQGNSA. V lost 5 bases to trimming and J lost 7 bases, with 10 bases between them. For the CDR3, the DNA is TGTGCCAGCAGCAGCAGGGTGAATACGCAGTATTTT. The encoded protein is CASSSRVNTQYF.

This chain uses TRBV7-9 with TRBJ1-1, with a tentative D call TRBD1 (6 bases). The CDR3 has 15 amino acids. Trimming left V 0 bases short and J 3 bases short, with 11 bases between. Germline V gives CDR1 SEHNR, CDR2 FQNEAQ (reference sequence). The CDR3 coding sequence is TGTGCCAGCAGCTTAGCCCGCAGGGGAGACACTGAAGCTTTCTTT. This encodes CASSLARRGDTEAFF.

At least ten counts were recorded for this clonotype. This rearrangement joins TRBV27 to TRBJ1-6, with D unresolved. Per germline, CDR1 MNHEY and CDR2 SMNVEV (reference sequence). The CDR3 loop spans 15 amino acids. The V and J ends lost 5 bases and 6 bases respectively, with 14 bases between them. CDR3 sequence reads: CASSLGRVGNSPLHF. The CDR3 DNA sequence: TGTGCCAGCAGTCTGGGCCGGGTCGGTAATTCACCCCTCCACTTT.

This clonotype was counted once. The V call is TRBV9, the J call TRBJ2-3; TRBD2 agrees at 10 bases. The CDR3 consists of 16 residues. From germline, CDR1 is SGDLS and CDR2 YYNGEE. Trimming took 3 bases from V and 3 from J; bases not matched to a gene: 7. The CDR3 loop is CASSERAGLATDTQYF. The CDR3 nucleotides read TGTGCCAGCAGCGAAAGAGCGGGACTAGCGACAGATACGCAGTATTTT.

The rearrangement links TRBV2 to TRBJ2-7; D possibly corresponds to TRBD2 (6 bases). Trimming removed 3 bases from V and 6 bases from J, with 9 bases in between. Germline CDR1 SNHLY, CDR2 FYNNEI. CDR3 length: 12 residues. The CDR3 protein is CASSDGGSEQYF. Written as DNA, the CDR3 is TGTGCCAGCAGTGATGGAGGGAGCGAGCAGTACTTC.

This chain connects TRBV6-8 to TRBJ1-5; the D is unclear. The CDR3 consists of 13 residues. With 5 bases removed from V and 8 bases from J, the gap between germline ends came to 13 bases. Germline V gives CDR1 MNHGY, CDR2 SAAAGT. The chain's CDR3 is CASSIGRAEPQHF. In DNA, the CDR3 is TGTGCCAGCAGTATAGGGAGGGCCGAGCCCCAGCATTTT.

The gene calls are TRBV7-2 and TRBJ2-3; D not resolved. Germline CDR1 SGHTA, CDR2 FQGNSA. The CDR3 sequence is 16 residues long. The V and J ends lost 3 bases and 1 base respectively, with 14 bases between them. CDR3 region: CASSFRPNRGTDTQYF. The CDR3 DNA reads TGTGCCAGCAGCTTCCGTCCGAACCGGGGCACAGATACGCAGTATTTT. Filled out from reference TRBV7-2 and TRBJ2-3, the complete variable domain reads GAGVSQSPSNKVTEKGKDVELRCDPISGHTALYWYRQSLGQGLEFLIYFQGNSAPDKSGLPSDRFSAERTGGSVSTLTIQRTQQEDSAVYLCASSFRPNRGTDTQYFGPGTRLTVL.

J is TRBJ2-7 and V is TRBV7-8, with 7 bases matching TRBD2. V gave up 4 bases and J gave up 2 bases; unmatched junction bases: 8. CDR1 is SGHVS, CDR2 FQNEAQ, per germline. The CDR3 runs 15 residues. In DNA, the CDR3 is TGTGCCAGCAGCTCTGAGCGGGGTCTAACCTACGAGCAGTACTTC. It yields the protein CASSSERGLTYEQYF.

The chain uses TRBV15 and TRBJ1-1; D may be TRBD1 (5 bases). Germline V lookup: CDR1 LNHNV, CDR2 YYDKDF (reference sequence). This CDR3 is 16 amino acids long. Trimming took off 3 bases at V and 1 base at J, with 15 bases between the two ends. Written as DNA, the CDR3 is TGTGCCACCAGCAGTGATGGGGCCGGGGGGAACACTGAAGCTTTCTTT. This encodes CATSSDGAGGNTEAFF.

The chain links TRBV7-8 to TRBJ1-3, with TRBD1 matching 8 bases. Germline V gene data show CDR1 as SGHVS and CDR2 as FQNEAQ. Trimming cost V 5 bases and J 4 bases; bases outside gene matches: 7. The CDR3 spans 15 residues. CDR3 protein: CASSPQRTGGNTIYF. The CDR3 DNA sequence: TGTGCCAGCAGCCCGCAACGGACAGGGGGAAACACCATATATTTT.

The chain uses TRBV2 and TRBJ1-3; D gene ambiguous. The ends were cut back, 4 bases at V and 0 bases at J, with 10 bases in the middle. The CDR3 loop spans 15 amino acids. From germline, CDR1 is SNHLY and CDR2 FYNNEI. CDR3 sequence: CASSVGRNSGNTIYF. DNA of the CDR3: TGTGCCAGCAGTGTAGGAAGGAACTCTGGAAACACCATATATTTT.